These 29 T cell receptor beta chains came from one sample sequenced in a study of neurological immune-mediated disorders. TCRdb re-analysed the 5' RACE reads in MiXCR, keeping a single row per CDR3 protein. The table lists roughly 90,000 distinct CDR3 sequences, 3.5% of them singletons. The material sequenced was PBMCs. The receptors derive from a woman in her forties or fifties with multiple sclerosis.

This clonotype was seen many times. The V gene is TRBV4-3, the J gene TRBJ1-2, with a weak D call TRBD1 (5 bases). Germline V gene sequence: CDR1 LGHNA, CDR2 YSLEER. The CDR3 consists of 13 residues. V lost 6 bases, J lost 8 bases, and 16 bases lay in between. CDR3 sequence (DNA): TGCGCCAGCAGTAAGCAGGTGGGGCTGGGCTACACCTTC. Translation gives CASSKQVGLGYTF.

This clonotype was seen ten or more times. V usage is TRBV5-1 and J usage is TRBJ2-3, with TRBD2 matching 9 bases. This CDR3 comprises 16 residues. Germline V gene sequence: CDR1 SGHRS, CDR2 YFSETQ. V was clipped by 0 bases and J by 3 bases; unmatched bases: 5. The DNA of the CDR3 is TGCGCCAGCAGCTTGGGCGGGGGGGCCGGGACAGATACGCAGTATTTT. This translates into CASSLGGGAGTDTQYF. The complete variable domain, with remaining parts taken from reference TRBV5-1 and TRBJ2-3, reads KAGVTQTPRYLIKTRGQQVTLSCSPISGHRSVSWYQQTPGQGLQFLFEYFSETQRNKGNFPGRFSGRQFSNSRSEMNVSTLELGDSALYLCASSLGGGAGTDTQYFGPGTRLTVL.

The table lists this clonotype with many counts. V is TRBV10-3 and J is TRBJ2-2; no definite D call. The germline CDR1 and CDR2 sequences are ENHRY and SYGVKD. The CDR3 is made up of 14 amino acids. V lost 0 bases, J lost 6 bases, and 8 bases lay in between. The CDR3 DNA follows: TGTGCCATCAGTGAGTCTTTACGTTCCGGGGAGCTGTTTTTT. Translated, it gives CAISESLRSGELFF.

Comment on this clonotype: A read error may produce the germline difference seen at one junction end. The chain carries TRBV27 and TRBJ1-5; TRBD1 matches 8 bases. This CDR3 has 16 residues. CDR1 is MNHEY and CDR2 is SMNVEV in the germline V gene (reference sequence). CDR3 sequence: CASSYRGDRPYKTQNF. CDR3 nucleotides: TGTGCCAGCAGTTACCGCGGGGACAGGCCGTATAAGACCCAGAATTTT.

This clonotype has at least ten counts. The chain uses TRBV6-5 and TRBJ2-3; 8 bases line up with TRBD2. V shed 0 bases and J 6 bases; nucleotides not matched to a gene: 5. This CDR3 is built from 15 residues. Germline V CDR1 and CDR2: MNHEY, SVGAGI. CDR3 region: CASSYSSGGQDTQYF. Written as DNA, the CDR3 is TGTGCCAGCAGTTACTCGTCGGGGGGGCAGGATACGCAGTATTTT.

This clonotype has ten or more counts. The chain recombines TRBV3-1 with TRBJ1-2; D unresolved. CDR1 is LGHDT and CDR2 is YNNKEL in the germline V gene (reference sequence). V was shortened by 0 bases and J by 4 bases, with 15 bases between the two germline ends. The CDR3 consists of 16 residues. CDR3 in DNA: TGTGCCAGCAGCCAAGATTGGGCCTACACGGGCTATGGCTACACCTTC. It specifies CASSQDWAYTGYGYTF.

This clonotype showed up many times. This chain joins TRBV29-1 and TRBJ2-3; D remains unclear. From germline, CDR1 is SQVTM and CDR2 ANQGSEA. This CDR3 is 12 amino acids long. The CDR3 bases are TGCAGTGAGGCGGAGTCCACAGATACGCAGTATTTT. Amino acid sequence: CSEAESTDTQYF.

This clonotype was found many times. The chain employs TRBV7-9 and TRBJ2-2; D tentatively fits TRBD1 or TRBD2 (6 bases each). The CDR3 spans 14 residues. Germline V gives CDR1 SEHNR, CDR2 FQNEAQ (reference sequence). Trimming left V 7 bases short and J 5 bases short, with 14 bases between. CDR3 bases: TGTGCCAGCACCCCAAGGGGGGCGACCGGGGAGCTGTTTTTT. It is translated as CASTPRGATGELFF.

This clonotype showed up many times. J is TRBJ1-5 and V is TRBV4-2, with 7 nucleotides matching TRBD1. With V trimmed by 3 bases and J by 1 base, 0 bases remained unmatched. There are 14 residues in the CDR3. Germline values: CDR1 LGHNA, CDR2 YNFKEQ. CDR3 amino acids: CASSQTGSNQPQHF. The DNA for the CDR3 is TGTGCCAGCAGCCAGACAGGGAGCAATCAGCCCCAGCATTTT.

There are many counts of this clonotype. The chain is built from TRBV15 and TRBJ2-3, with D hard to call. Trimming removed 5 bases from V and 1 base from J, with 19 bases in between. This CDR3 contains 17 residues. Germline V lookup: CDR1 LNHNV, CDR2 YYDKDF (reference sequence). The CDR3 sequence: CATSARSGVIGTDTQYF. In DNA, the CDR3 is TGTGCCACCAGCGCCCGGTCTGGGGTTATCGGCACAGATACGCAGTATTTT. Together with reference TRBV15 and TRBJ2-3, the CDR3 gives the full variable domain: DAMVIQNPRYQVTQFGKPVTLSCSQTLNHNVMYWYQQKSSQAPKLLFHYYDKDFNNEADTPDNFQSRRPNTSFCFLDIRSPGLGDTAMYLCATSARSGVIGTDTQYFGPGTRLTVL.

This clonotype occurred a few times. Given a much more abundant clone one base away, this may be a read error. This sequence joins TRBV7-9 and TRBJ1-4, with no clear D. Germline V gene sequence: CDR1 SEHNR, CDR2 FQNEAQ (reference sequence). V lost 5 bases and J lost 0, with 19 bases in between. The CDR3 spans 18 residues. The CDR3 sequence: CASSPRGQVDTTNEKLFF. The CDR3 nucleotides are TGTGCCAGCAGCCCCCGAGGGCAGGTTGACACAACTAATGAAAAACTGTTTTTT.

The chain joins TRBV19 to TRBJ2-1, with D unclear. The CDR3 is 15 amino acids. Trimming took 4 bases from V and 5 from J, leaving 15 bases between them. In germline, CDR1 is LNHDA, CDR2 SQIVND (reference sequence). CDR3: CASSRFGKENNEQFF. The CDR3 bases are TGTGCCAGTAGTAGGTTTGGAAAGGAAAACAATGAGCAGTTCTTC.

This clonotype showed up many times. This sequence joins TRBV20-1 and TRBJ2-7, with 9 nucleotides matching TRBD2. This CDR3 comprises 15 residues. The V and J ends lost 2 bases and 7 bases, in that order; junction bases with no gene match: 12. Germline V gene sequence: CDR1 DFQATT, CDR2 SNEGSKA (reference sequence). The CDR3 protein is CSARRRGGTLGEQYF. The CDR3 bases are TGCAGTGCTAGAAGGCGGGGGGGCACGTTGGGGGAGCAGTACTTC.

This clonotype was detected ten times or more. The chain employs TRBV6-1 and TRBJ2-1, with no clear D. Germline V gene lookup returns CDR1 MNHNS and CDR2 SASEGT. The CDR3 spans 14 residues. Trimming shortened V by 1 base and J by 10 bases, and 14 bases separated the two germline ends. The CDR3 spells CASSEGTIRREQFF. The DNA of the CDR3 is TGTGCCAGCAGTGAAGGGACGATCAGGAGAGAGCAGTTCTTC.

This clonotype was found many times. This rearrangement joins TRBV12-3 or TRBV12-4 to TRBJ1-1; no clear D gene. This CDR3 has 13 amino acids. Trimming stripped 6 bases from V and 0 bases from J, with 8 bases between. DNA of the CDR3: TGTGCCAGCAGCCCGCAAATGAACACTGAAGCTTTCTTT. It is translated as CASSPQMNTEAFF.

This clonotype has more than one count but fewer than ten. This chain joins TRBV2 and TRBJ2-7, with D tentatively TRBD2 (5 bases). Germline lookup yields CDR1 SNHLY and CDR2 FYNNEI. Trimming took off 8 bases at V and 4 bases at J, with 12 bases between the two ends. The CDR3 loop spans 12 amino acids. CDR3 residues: CASRVGGYEQYF. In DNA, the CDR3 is TGTGCCAGCCGGGTTGGCGGGTACGAGCAGTACTTC.

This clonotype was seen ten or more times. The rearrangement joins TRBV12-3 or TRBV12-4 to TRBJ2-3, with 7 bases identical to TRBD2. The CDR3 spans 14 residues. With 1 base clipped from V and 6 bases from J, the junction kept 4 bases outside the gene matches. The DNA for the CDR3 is TGTGCCAGCAGTTTAGGGACTAGACGGGATACGCAGTATTTT. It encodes CASSLGTRRDTQYF.

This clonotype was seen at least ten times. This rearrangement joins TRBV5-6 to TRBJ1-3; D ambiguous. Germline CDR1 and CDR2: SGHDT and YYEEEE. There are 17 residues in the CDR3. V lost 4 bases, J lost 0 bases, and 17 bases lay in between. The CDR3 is CASSDLAKRSSGNTIYF. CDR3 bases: TGTGCCAGCAGCGATCTGGCAAAGCGATCCTCTGGAAACACCATATATTTT.

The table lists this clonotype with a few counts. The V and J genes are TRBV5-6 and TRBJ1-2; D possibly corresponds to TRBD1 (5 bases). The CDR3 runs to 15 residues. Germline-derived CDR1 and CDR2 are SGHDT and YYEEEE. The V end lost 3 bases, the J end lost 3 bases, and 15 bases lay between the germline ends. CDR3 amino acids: CASSYTPGFDYGYTF. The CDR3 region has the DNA TGTGCCAGCAGCTATACACCAGGGTTCGACTATGGCTACACCTTC.

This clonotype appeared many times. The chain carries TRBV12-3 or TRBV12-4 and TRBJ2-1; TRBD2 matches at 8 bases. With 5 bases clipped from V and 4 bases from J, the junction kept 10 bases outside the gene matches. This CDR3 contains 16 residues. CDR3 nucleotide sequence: TGTGCCAGCAGTCCCATAGCGGGGCCGACTTACAATGAGCAGTTCTTC. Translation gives CASSPIAGPTYNEQFF.

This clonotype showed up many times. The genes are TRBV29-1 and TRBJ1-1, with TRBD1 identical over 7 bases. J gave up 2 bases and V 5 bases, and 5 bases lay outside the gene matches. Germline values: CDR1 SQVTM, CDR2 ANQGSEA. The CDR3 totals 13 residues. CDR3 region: CSVTQGSNTEAFF. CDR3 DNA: TGCAGCGTTACACAGGGGAGCAACACTGAAGCTTTCTTT.

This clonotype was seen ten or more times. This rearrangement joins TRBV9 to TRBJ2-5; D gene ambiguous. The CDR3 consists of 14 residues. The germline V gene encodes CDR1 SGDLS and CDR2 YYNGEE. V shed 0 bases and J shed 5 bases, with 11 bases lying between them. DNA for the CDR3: TGTGCCAGCAGCGTAGGGGATAGCTTGGAGACCCAGTACTTC. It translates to CASSVGDSLETQYF.

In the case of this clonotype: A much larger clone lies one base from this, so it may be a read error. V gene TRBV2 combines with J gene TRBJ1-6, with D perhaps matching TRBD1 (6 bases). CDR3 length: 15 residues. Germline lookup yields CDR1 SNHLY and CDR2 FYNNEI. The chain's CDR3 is CASSVRGQGNSPLNF. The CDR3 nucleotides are TGTGCCAGCAGCGTAAGGGGCCAGGGGAATTCACCCCTCAACTTT.

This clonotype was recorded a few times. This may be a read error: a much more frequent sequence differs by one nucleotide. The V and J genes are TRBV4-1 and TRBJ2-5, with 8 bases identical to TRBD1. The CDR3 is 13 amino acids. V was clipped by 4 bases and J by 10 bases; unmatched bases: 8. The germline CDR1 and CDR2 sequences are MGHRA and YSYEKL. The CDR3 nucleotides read TGCGCCAGCAGCCGGACAGGGCTACAGAACCAGTACTTC. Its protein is CASSRTGLQNQYF.

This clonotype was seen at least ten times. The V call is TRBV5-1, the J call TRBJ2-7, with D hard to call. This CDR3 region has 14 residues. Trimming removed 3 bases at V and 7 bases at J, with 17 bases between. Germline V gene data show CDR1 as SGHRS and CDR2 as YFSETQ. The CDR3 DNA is TGCGCCAGCAGCTCCATGGGCAGCCGAGGTGAGCAGTACTTC. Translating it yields CASSSMGSRGEQYF.

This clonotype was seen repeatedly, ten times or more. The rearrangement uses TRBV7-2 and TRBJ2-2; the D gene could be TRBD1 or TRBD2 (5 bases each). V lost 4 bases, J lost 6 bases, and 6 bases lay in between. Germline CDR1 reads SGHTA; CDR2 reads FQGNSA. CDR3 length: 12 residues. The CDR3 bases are TGTGCCAGCAGCTGGGACGCCGGGGAGCTGTTTTTT. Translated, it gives CASSWDAGELFF. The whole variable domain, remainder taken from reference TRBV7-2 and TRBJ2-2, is GAGVSQSPSNKVTEKGKDVELRCDPISGHTALYWYRQSLGQGLEFLIYFQGNSAPDKSGLPSDRFSAERTGGSVSTLTIQRTQQEDSAVYLCASSWDAGELFFGEGSRLTVL.

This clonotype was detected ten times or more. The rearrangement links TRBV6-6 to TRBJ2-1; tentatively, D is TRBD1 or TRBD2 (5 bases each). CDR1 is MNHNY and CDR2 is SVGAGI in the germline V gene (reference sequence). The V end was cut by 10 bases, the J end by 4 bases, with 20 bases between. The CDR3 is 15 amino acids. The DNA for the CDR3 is TGTGCCACCCAGAAGGGAGACAGTAGTTACAATGAGCAGTTCTTC. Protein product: CATQKGDSSYNEQFF.

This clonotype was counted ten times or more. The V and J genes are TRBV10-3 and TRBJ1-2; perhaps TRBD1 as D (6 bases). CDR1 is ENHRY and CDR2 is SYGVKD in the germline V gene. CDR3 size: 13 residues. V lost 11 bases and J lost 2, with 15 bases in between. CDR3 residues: CAARSQGNYGYTF. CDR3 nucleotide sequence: TGTGCCGCCCGTTCGCAGGGGAACTATGGCTACACCTTC.

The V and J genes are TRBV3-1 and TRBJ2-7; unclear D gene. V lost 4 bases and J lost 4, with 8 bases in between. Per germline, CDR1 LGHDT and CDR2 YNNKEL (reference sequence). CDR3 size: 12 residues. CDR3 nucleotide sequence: TGTGCCAGCAGCCCCTCCAGGTACGAGCAGTACTTC. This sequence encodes CASSPSRYEQYF.